The present TCR beta chain was sequenced within a study of blood T cells in healthy people across ages. The CDR3 length is 16 residues. Trimming cost V 5 bases and J 4 bases; bases outside gene matches: 13. Combining a sample-barcoded 5' primer with a J-beta primer mix, a second PCR ran for about 7 to 12 cycles. Each CDR3 protein is one row after TCRdb ran MiXCR on the 5' RACE reads. The sample holds about 720,000 distinct CDR3 sequences, around 25% seen once. In regard to this clonotype: Its antigen remains unknown.

Isolating PBMCs gave at least 6 million of these cells per sample. Study-level findings and limits: Diversity was higher, and naive CD4+ cells more numerous, in long-lived donors than in aged donors.

This sample also appeared in a second study, on T cells of mothers and their children. This second study says: Thymic selection molds TCR recombination output in much the same way for related pairs as for unrelated pairs.

The source is a boy younger than 18 in good health. The specimen was blood. The V gene is TRBV12-3 or TRBV12-4, the J gene TRBJ2-7; 8 positions agree with TRBD1. Here the CDR3 reads CASSPDFVQGAYEQYF. The DNA of the CDR3 is TGTGCCAGCAGTCCCGACTTCGTGCAGGGGGCGTACGAGCAGTACTTC.